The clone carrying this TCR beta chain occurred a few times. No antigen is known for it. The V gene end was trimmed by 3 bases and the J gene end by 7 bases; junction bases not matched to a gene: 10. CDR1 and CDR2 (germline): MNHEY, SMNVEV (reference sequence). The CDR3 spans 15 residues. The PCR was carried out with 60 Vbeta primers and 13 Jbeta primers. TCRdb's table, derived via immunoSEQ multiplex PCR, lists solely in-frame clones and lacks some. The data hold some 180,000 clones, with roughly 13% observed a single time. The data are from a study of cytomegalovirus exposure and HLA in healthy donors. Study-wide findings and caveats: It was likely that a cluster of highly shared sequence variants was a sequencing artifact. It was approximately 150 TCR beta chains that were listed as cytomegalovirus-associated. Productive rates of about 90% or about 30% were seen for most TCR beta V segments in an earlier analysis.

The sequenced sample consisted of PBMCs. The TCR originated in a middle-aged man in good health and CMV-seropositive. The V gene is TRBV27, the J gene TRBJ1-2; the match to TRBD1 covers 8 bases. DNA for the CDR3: TGTGCCAGCAGTTTTGGGTCAGGGGGCGTGAGTGGCTACACCTTC. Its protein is CASSFGSGGVSGYTF.